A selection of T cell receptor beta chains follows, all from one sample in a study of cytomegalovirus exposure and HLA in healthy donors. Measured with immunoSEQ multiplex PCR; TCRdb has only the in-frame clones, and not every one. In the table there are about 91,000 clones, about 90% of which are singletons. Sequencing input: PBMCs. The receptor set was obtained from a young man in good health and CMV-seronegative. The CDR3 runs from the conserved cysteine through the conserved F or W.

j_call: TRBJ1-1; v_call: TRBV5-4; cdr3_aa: CASSPGDRGQVGTEAFF
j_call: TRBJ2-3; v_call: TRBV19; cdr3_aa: CASSRNSLAGVMGSTDTQYF
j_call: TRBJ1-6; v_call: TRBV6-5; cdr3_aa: CASSRQGSNSPLHF
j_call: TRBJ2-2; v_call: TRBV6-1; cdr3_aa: CASSDLGRNTGELFF
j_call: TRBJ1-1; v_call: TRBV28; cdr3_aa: CASSRRANTEAFF
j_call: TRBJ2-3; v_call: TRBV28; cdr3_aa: CASSLEETGVRTDTQYF
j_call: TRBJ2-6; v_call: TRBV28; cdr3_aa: CASSSTGSGANVLTF
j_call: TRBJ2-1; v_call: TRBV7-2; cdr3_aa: CASSLYPSSANEQFF
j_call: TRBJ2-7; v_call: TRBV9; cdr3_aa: CASSPWAGSSGEQYF
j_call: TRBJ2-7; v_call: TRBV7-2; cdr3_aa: CASSRWDRLSEQYF
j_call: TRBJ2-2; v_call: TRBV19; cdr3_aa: CASSPWDRGNTGELFF
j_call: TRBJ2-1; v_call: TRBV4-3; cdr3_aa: CASSQEASGAYNEQFF
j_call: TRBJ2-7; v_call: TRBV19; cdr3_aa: CASSIQVTYEQYF